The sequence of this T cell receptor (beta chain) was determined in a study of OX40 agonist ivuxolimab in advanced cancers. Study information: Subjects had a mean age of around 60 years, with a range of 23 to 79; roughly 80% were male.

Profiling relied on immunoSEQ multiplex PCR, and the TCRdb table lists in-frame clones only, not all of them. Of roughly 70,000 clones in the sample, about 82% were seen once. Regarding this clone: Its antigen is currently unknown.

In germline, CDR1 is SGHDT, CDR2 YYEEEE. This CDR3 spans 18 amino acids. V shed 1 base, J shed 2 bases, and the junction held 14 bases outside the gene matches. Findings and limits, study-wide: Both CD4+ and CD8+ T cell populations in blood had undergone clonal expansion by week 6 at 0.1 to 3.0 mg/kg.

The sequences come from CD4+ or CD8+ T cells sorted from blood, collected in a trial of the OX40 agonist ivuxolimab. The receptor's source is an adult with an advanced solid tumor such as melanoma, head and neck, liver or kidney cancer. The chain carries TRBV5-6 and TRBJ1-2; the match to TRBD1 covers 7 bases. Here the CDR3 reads CASSLLGGSRLENYGYTF. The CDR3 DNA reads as TGTGCCAGCAGCTTGTTAGGGGGCAGTCGGTTGGAGAACTATGGCTACACCTTC.